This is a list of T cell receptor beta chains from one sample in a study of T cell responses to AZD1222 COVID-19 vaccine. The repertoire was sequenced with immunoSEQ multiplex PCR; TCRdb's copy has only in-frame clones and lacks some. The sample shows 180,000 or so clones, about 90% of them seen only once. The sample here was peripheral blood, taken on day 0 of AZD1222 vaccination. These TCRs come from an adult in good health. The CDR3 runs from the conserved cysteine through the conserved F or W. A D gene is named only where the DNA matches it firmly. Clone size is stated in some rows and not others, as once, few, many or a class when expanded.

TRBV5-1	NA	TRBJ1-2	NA	CASSLGYGYTF	TGCGCCAGCAGCTTGGGTTATGGCTACACCTTC
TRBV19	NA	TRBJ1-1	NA	CASSIAPGILTTEAFF	TGTGCCAGTAGTATAGCCCCAGGGATCCTCACCACTGAAGCTTTCTTT
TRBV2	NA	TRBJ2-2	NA	CASSDGHTGELFF	TGTGCCAGCAGTGATGGACATACCGGGGAGCTGTTTTTT
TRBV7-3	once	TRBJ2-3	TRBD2	CASKRGADTDTQYF	TGTGCCAGCAAGCGGGGGGCCGACACAGATACGCAGTATTTT
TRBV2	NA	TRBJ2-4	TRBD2	CASSERLADKNIQYF	TGTGCCAGCAGTGAGAGACTAGCGGACAAAAACATTCAGTACTTC
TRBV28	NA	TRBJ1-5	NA	CASRPSDRLNQPQHF	TGTGCCAGCAGACCGTCGGACAGACTTAATCAGCCCCAGCATTTT
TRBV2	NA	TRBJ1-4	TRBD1	CASRTGRSNEKLFF	TGTGCCTCCAGGACAGGCAGGTCTAATGAAAAACTGTTTTTT
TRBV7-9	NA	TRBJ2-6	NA	CASKRVSGANVLTF	TGTGCCAGCAAGCGGGTCTCTGGGGCCAACGTCCTGACTTTC
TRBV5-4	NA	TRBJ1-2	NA	CASSLDRSTVRGYTF	TGTGCCAGCAGCTTAGACAGGAGTACGGTGCGCGGCTACACCTTC
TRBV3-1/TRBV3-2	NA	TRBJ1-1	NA	CASSQVLQTTEAFF	TGTGCCAGCAGCCAAGTTCTCCAGACCACTGAAGCTTTCTTT
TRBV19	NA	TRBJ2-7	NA	CASTRGGAAYEQYF	TGTGCCAGTACCAGGGGGGGGGCCGCCTACGAGCAGTACTTC
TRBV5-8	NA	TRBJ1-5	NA	CASSPVERKYGPQHF	TGTGCCAGCAGCCCGGTCGAACGCAAGTATGGGCCCCAGCATTTT
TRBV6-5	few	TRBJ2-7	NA	CASSLGSKPYEQYF	TGTGCCAGCAGCCTTGGCTCTAAACCCTACGAGCAGTACTTC
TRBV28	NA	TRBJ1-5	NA	CASSLLRLIYQPQHF	TGTGCCAGCAGTTTACTCAGGCTTATTTACCAGCCCCAGCATTTT
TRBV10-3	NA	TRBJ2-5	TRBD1	CAISEDRAKETQYF	TGTGCCATCAGTGAAGACAGGGCGAAAGAGACCCAGTACTTC
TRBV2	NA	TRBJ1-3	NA	CASSEYQGKNTIYF	TGTGCCAGCAGTGAATATCAGGGTAAAAACACCATATATTTT
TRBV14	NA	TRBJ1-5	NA	CASSQLNQPQHF	TGTGCCAGCAGCCAACTCAATCAGCCCCAGCATTTT
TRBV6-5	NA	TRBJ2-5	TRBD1	CASGQDRVETQYF	TGTGCCAGCGGACAGGACAGGGTAGAGACCCAGTACTTC
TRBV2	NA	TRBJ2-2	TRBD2	CASRGGLAGTGELFF	TGTGCCAGCCGTGGGGGACTAGCGGGTACCGGGGAGCTGTTTTTT
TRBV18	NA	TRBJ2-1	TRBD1	CASSQRTGERNEQFF	TGTGCCAGCTCCCAGAGGACAGGGGAGAGGAATGAGCAGTTCTTC
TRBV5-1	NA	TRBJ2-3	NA	CASSLRWDGGTDTQYF	TGCGCCAGCAGCCTTCGATGGGATGGAGGCACAGATACGCAGTATTTT
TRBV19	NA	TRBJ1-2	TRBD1	CASSTYQGDRLGYTF	TGTGCCAGTAGTACTTATCAGGGGGACAGGCTTGGCTACACCTTC
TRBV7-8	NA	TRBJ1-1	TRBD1	CASSLGTGGSTEAFF	TGTGCCAGCAGCCTTGGGACAGGGGGGAGCACTGAAGCTTTCTTT
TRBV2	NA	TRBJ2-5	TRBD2	CASSEAERGVQETQYF	TGTGCCAGCAGTGAAGCAGAGCGGGGGGTGCAAGAGACCCAGTACTTC
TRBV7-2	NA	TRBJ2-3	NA	CASSLALGTSSQYF	TGTGCCAGCAGCTTAGCGCTAGGGACGAGCTCGCAGTATTTT
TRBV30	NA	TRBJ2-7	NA	CAWRTQGGTYEQYF	TGTGCCTGGAGGACGCAGGGGGGCACCTACGAGCAGTACTTC
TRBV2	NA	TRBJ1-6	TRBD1	CASRRDRGFESPLHF	TGTGCCAGCAGGCGGGACAGGGGCTTTGAGTCACCCCTCCACTTT
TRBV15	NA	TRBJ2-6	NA	CATSRARANVLTF	TGTGCCACCAGCAGAGCCAGGGCCAACGTCCTGACTTTC
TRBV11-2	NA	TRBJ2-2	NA	CASSLDPNTGELFF	TGTGCCAGCAGCTTAGACCCGAACACCGGGGAGCTGTTTTTT
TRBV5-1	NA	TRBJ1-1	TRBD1	CASSRRDREGTEAFF	TGCGCCAGCAGCCGTCGGGACAGGGAAGGCACTGAAGCTTTCTTT
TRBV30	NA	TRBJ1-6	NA	CAWSVEGIGNPFSPLHF	TGTGCCTGGAGTGTAGAGGGCATTGGAAACCCCTTTTCACCCCTCCACTTT
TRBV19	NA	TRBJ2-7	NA	CASSIGGIVSEQYF	TGTGCCAGTAGTATAGGAGGGATAGTGAGCGAGCAGTACTTC
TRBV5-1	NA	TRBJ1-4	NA	CASSFNREKLFF	TGCGCCAGCAGCTTTAATCGGGAAAAACTGTTTTTT
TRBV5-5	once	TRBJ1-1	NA	CASSLEGVANKAFF	TGTGCCAGCAGCTTGGAGGGCGTTGCGAATAAGGCTTTCTTT
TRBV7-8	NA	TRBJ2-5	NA	CASSLVTGRETQYF	TGTGCCAGCAGCTTAGTCACAGGGCGGGAGACCCAGTACTTC
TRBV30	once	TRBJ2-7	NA	CAWDGGAANRYEQYF	TGTGCCTGGGATGGGGGGGCAGCTAATCGGTACGAGCAGTACTTC
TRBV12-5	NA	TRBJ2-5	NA	CASLGAGWETQYF	TGTGCTAGTCTGGGCGCGGGGTGGGAGACCCAGTACTTC
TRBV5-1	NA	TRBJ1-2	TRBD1	CASSLGDRVNYGYTF	TGCGCCAGCAGCTTGGGGGACAGGGTGAACTATGGCTACACCTTC
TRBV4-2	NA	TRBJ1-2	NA	CASSQDLGQSYGYTF	TGTGCCAGCAGCCAAGATCTTGGGCAGAGTTATGGCTACACCTTC
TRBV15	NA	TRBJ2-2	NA	CATIYTSQGGATGELFF	TGTGCCACCATCTATACCTCCCAGGGCGGGGCCACCGGGGAGCTGTTTTTT
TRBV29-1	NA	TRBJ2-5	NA	CSVEPTGSLGETQYF	TGCAGCGTTGAGCCTACCGGGTCTCTGGGAGAGACCCAGTACTTC
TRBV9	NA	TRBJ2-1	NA	CASSVGGGGGKQFF	TGTGCCAGCAGCGTAGGTGGTGGGGGCGGCAAGCAGTTCTTC
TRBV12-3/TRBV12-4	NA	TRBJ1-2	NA	CASSLNGYTF	TGTGCCAGCAGTTTGAATGGCTACACCTTC
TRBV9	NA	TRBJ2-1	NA	CASSLSRTYNEQFF	TGTGCCAGCAGCCTGAGCCGGACCTACAATGAGCAGTTCTTC
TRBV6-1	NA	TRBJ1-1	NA	CASSEGRLTEAFF	TGTGCCAGCAGTGAGGGACGGCTCACTGAAGCTTTCTTT